This T cell receptor (beta chain) originates from a study of blood T cell repertoires in COVID-19. For the study at large: Donors in the United States, Italy and Spain gave samples during acute or convalescent COVID-19.

Some clones are missing from TCRdb's copy, which holds only in-frame ones; the method was immunoSEQ multiplex PCR. The sample consists of approximately 120,000 clones, over 70% of them appearing once. The CDR3 contains 15 residues. The germline V gene has CDR1 SNHLY and CDR2 FYNNEI. Trimming pared 3 bases from V and 0 bases from J, leaving 9 bases between. The sequence was collected from a man at least 80 years old with acute or convalescent COVID-19. Source material: peripheral blood. This chain uses TRBV2 with TRBJ2-4; D may be TRBD1 (6 bases). The CDR3 DNA sequence: TGTGCCAGCAGTGAGCAGGGGACAGCCAAAAACATTCAGTACTTC. The encoded protein is CASSEQGTAKNIQYF.